This TCR beta chain was obtained from a study of radiotherapy plus CTLA-4 blockade in lung cancer. Clones were sequenced by immunoSEQ multiplex PCR, and TCRdb holds only the in-frame ones, with some missing. The repertoire holds tens of thousands of clones, with 72% as singletons. This CDR3 has 15 residues. V lost 3 bases and J lost 2, with 11 bases in between. Per the germline V gene, CDR1 is SGHDT and CDR2 is YYEEEE. The sequence came from a human donor with non-small cell lung cancer who had stable disease on radiotherapy plus ipilimumab. V gene TRBV5-6 combines with J gene TRBJ2-2, with a tentative D call TRBD2 (5 bases). The source was peripheral blood, collected from a patient treated with radiotherapy plus ipilimumab. CDR3 DNA: TGTGCCAGCAGCTCTCCCGGGGTTAACACCGGGGAGCTGTTTTTT. It codes for CASSSPGVNTGELFF.